The clone carrying this T cell receptor beta chain was counted many times. The antigen is not known. These data come from a study of spatial heterogeneity in lung cancer. Study-wide context: The donors, around 72 patients with untreated early-stage non-small cell lung cancer, provided the samples. Sequenced were any available follow-up PBMC samples, which had been obtained a median of roughly 23 months after resection.

Time point meaning: blood at routine non-recurrence follow-up after resection. TCRs were sequenced from unsorted whole RNA of tumor, nontumor lung or PBMC. Broader study findings: At resection, ubiquitous expanded tumor TCRs appeared in blood more than at follow-up.

In the library, each TCR cDNA molecule bore its own unique molecular identifier. TCRdb passed the 5' RACE reads through MiXCR, listing each CDR3 protein once. The sample lists around 110,000 distinct CDR3 sequences; over 9% were seen once. Sequences were derived from PBMCs, sampled at follow-up. The receptor's source is a male donor with early-stage non-small cell lung cancer.

CDR3 region: CASSLRTGVSNQPQHF. The CDR3 nucleotides read TGTGCCAGCAGTCTCCGGACAGGGGTTAGCAATCAGCCCCAGCATTTT. The gene calls are TRBV12-3 or TRBV12-4 and TRBJ1-5; 9 bases match TRBD1. The CDR3 consists of 16 residues. V shed 5 bases and J 0 bases; nucleotides not matched to a gene: 5.